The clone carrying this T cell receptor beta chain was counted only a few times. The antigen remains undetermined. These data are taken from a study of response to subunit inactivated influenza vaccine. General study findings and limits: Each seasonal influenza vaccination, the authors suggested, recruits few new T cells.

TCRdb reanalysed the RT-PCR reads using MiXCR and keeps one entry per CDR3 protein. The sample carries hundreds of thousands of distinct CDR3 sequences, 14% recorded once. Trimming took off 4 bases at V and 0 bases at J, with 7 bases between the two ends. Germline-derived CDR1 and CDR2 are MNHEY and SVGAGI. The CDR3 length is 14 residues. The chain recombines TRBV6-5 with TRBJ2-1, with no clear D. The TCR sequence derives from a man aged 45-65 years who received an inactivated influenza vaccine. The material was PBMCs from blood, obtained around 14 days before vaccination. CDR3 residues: CASSSSHSYNEQFF. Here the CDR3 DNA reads TGTGCCAGCAGTTCTAGTCACTCCTACAATGAGCAGTTCTTC.